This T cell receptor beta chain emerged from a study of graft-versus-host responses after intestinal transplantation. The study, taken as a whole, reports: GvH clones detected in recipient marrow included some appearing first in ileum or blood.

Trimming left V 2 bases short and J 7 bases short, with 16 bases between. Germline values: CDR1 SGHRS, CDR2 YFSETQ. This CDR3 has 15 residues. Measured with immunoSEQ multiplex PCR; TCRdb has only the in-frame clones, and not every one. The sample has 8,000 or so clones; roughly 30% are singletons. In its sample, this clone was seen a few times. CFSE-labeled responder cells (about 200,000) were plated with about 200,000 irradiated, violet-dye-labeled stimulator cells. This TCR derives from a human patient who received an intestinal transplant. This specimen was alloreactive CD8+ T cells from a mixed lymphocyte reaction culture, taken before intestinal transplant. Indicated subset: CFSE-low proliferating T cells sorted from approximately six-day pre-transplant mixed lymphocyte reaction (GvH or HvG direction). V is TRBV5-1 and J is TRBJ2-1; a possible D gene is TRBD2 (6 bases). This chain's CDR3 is CASSFRGIPWNEQFF. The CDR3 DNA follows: TGCGCCAGCAGCTTTCGGGGGATCCCGTGGAATGAGCAGTTCTTC. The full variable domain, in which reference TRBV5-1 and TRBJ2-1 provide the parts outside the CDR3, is KAGVTQTPRYLIKTRGQQVTLSCSPISGHRSVSWYQQTPGQGLQFLFEYFSETQRNKGNFPGRFSGRQFSNSRSEMNVSTLELGDSALYLCASSFRGIPWNEQFFGPGTRLTVL.